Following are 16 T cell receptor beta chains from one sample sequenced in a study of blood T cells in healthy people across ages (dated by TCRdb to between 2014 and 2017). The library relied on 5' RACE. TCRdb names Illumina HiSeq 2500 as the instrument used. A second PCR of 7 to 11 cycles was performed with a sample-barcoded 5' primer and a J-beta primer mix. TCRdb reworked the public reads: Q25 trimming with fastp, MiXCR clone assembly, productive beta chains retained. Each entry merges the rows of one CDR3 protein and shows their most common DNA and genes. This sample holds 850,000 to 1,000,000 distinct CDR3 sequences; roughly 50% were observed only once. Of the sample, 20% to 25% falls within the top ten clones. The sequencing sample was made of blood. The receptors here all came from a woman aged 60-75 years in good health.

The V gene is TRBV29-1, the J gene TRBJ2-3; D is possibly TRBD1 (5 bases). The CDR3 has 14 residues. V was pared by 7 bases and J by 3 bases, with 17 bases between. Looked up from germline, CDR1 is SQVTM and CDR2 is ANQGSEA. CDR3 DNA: TGCAGCGCTACTCAGGGTTATTCGACAGATACGCAGTATTTT. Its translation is CSATQGYSTDTQYF.

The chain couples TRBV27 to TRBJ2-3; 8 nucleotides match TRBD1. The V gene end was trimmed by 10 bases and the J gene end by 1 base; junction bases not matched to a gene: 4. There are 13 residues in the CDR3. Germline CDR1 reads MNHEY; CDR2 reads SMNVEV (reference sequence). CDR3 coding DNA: TGTGCCACCGCAGGGGGCGGCACAGATACGCAGTATTTT. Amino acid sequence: CATAGGGTDTQYF.

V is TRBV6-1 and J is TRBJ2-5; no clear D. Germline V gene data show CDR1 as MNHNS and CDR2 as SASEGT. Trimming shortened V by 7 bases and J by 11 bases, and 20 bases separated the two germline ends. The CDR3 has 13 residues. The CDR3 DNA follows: TGTGCCAGCATATGGAACTCGCTAACGGAGCAGTACTTC. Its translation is CASIWNSLTEQYF.

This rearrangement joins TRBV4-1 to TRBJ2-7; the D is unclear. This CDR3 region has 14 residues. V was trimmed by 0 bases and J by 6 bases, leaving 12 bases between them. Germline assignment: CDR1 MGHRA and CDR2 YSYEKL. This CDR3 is CASSQDKGWGEQYF. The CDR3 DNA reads TGCGCCAGCAGCCAAGACAAGGGCTGGGGCGAGCAGTACTTC.

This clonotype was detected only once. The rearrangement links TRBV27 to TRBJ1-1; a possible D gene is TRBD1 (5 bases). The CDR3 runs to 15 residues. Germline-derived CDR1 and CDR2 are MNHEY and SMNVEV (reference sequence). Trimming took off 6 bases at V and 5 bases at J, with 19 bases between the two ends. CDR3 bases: TGTGCCAGCAGACCCGGGACCACTATGCGGACTGAAGCTTTCTTT. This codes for CASRPGTTMRTEAFF.

The CDR3 reads CASSPSDRSCEQYF. The CDR3 nucleotides are TGTGCCAGCAGCCCGTCGGACAGGAGCTGCGAGCAGTACTTC. This rearrangement joins TRBV7-9 to TRBJ2-5; 7 positions agree with TRBD1. TRBJ2-7 matches the DNA end more closely, so the J call is doubtful. The CDR3 extends over 14 amino acids. The germline V gene has CDR1 SEHNR and CDR2 FQNEAQ (reference sequence).

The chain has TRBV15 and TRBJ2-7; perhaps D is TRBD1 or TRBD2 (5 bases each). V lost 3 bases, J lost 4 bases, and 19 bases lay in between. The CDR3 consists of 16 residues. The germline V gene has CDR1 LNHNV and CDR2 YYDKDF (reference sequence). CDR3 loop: CATSRSGTRTSYEQYF. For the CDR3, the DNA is TGTGCCACCAGCAGGTCCGGGACCCGTACGTCGTACGAGCAGTACTTC.

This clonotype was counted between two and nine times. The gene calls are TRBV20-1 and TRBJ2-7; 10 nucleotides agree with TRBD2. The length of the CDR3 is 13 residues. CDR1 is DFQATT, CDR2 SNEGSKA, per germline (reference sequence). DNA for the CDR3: TGCACTCTAAAGCGGGAGGGCTCCTACGAGCAGTACTTC. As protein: CTLKREGSYEQYF.

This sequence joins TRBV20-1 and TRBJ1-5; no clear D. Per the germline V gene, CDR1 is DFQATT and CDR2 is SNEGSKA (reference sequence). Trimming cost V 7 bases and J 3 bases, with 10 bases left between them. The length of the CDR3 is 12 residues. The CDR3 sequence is CSVATTNQPQHF. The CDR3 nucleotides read TGCAGTGTAGCGACTACCAATCAGCCCCAGCATTTT.

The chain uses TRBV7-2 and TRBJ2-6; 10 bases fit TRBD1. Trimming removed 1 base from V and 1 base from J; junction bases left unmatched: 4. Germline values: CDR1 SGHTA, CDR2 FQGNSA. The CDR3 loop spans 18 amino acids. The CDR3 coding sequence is TGTGCCAGCAGCTTAGGGGACAGGGGATTGTCTGGGGCCAACGTCCTGACTTTC. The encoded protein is CASSLGDRGLSGANVLTF.

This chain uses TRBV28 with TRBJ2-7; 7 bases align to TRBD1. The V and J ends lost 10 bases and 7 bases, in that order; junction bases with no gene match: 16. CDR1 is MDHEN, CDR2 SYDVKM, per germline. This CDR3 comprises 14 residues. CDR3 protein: CATVPLTGSGEQYF. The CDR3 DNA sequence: TGTGCCACCGTCCCACTGACAGGGTCGGGTGAGCAGTACTTC.

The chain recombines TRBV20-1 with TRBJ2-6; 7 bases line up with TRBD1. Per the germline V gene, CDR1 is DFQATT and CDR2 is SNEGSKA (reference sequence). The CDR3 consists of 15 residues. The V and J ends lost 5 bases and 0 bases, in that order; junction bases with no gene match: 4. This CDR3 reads CSARQGFSGANVLTF. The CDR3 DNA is TGCAGTGCTCGACAGGGATTCTCTGGGGCCAACGTCCTGACTTTC.

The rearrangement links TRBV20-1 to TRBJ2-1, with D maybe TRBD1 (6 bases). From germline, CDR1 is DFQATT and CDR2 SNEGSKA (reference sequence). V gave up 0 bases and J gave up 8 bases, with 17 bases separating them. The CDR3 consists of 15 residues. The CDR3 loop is CSARDIQGDWYEQFF. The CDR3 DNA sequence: TGCAGTGCTAGAGACATACAGGGTGACTGGTATGAGCAGTTCTTC.

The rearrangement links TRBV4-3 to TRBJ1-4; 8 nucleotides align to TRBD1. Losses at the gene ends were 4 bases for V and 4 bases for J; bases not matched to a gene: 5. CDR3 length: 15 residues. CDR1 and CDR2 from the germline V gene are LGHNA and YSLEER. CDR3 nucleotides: TGCGCCAGCAGCCGAGAACAGGGGGGTAATGAAAAACTGTTTTTT. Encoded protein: CASSREQGGNEKLFF.

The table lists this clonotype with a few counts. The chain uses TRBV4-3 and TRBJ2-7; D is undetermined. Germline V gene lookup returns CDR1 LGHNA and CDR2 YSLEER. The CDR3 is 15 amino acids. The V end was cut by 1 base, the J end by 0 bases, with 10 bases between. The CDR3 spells CASSQARWGSYEQYF. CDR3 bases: TGCGCCAGCAGCCAAGCTAGGTGGGGCTCCTACGAGCAGTACTTC.

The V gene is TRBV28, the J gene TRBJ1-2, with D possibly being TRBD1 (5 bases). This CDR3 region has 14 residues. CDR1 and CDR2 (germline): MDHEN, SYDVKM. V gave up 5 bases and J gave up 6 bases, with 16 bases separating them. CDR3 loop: CASSLLSQGNGYTF. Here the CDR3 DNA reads TGTGCCAGCAGTCTCCTTTCGCAGGGCAATGGCTACACCTTC.